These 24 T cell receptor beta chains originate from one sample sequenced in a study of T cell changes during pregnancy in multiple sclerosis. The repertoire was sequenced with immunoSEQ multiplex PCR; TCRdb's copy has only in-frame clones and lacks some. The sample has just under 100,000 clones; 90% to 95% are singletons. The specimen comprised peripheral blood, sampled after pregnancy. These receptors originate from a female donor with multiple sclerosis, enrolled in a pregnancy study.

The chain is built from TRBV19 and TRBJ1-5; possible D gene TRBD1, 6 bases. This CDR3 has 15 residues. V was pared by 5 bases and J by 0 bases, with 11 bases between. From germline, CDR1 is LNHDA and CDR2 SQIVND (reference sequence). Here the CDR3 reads CASSFYRDSNQPQHF. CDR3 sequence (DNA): TGTGCCAGTAGTTTCTACAGGGATAGCAATCAGCCCCAGCATTTT.

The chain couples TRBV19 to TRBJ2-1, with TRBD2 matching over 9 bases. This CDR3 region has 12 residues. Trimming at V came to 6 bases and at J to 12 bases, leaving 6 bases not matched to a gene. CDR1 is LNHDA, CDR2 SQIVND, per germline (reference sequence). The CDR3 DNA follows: TGTGCCAGTAGGAGTAGCGGGAGTAGGCAGTTCTTC. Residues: CASRSSGSRQFF.

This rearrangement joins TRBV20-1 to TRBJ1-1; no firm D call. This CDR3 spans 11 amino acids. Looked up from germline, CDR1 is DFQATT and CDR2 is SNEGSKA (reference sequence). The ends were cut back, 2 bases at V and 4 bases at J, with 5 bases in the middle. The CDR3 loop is CSARLGTEAFF. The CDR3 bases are TGCAGTGCTAGACTCGGCACTGAAGCTTTCTTT.

CDR3 bases: TGTGCCAGCAGAAAGTGGGCCTTGGACACTGAAGCTTTCTTT. As protein: CASRKWALDTEAFF. The rearrangement uses TRBV7-2 and TRBJ1-1; D is uncertain. Germline V gene sequence: CDR1 SGHTA, CDR2 FQGNSA. The germline V and J ends were trimmed by 6 bases and 3 bases, with 14 bases remaining between them. The CDR3 sequence is 14 residues long.

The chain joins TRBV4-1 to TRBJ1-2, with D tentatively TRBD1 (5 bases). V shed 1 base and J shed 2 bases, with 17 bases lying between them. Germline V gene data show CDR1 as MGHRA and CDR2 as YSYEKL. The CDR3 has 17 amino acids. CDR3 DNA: TGCGCCAGCAGCCAAGTGGGGCCCCCCATAGTGAACTATGGCTACACCTTC. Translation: CASSQVGPPIVNYGYTF.

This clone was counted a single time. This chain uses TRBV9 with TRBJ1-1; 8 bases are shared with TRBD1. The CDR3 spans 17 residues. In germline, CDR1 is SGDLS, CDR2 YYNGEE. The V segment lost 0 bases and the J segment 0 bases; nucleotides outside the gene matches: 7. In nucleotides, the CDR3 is TGTGCCAGCAGCGTAGCCCGAGCGGGACAGGTGAACACTGAAGCTTTCTTT. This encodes CASSVARAGQVNTEAFF.

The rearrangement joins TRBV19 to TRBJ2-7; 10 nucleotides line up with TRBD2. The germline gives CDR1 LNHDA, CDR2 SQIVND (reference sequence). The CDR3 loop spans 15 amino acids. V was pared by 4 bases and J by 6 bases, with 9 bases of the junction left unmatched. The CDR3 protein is CASSTLAGALSEQYF. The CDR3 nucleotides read TGTGCCAGTAGTACCCTAGCGGGAGCTCTTAGCGAGCAGTACTTC. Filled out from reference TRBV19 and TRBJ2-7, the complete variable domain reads DGGITQSPKYLFRKEGQNVTLSCEQNLNHDAMYWYRQDPGQGLRLIYYSQIVNDFQKGDIAEGYSVSREKKESFPLTVTSAQKNPTAFYLCASSTLAGALSEQYFGPGTRLTVT.

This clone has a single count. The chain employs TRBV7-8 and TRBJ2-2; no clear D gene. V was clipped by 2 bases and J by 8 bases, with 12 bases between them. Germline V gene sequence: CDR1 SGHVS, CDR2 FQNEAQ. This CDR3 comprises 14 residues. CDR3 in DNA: TGTGCCAGCAGCTTAAACCCTTCAGTTGGGGAGCTGTTTTTT. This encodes CASSLNPSVGELFF.

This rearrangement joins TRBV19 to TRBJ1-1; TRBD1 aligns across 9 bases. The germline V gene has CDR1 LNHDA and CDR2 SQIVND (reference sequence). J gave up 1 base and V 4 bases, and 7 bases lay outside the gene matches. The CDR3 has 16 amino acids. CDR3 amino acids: CASSSQSTGGNTEAFF. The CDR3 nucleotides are TGTGCCAGTAGTAGCCAATCGACAGGGGGGAACACTGAAGCTTTCTTT.

The CDR3: CASSKVAGNEQFF. The CDR3 DNA is TGTGCCAGCAGCAAGGTTGCAGGCAATGAGCAGTTCTTC. The rearrangement uses TRBV21-1 and TRBJ2-1; the DNA was not used to check the table's D call, TRBD1. TRBV21-1 is classified as a pseudogene. The CDR3 runs 13 residues.

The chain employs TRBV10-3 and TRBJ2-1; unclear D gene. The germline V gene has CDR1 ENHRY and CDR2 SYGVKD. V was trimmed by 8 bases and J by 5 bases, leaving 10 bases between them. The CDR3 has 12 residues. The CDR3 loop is CAIGIHNNEQFF. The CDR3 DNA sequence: TGTGCCATCGGTATACACAACAATGAGCAGTTCTTC.

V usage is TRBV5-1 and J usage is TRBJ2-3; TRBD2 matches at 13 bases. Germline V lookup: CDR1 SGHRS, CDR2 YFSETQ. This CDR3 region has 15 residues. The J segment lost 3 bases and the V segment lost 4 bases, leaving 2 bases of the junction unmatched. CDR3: CASSPGLAGTDTQYF. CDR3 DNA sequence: TGCGCCAGCAGCCCGGGACTAGCGGGAACAGATACGCAGTATTTT.

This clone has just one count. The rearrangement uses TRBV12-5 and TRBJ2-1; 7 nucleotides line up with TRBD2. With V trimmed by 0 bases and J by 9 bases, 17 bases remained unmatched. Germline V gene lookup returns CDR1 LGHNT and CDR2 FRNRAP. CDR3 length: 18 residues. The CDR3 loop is CASGLVRSWGEGLGEQFF. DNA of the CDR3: TGTGCTAGTGGTTTGGTACGGAGTTGGGGGGAGGGCCTGGGTGAGCAGTTCTTC. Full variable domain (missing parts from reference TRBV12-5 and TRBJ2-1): DARVTQTPRHKVTEMGQEVTMRCQPILGHNTVFWYRQTMMQGLELLAYFRNRAPLDDSGMPKDRFSAEMPDATLATLKIQPSEPRDSAVYFCASGLVRSWGEGLGEQFFGPGTRLTVL.

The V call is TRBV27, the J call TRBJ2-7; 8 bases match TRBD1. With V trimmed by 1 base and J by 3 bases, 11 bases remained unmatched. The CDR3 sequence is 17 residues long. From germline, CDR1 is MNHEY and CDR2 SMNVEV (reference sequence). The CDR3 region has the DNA TGTGCCAGCAGTTTATTCCTTCCGGGACAGGACAACTACGAGCAGTACTTC. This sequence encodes CASSLFLPGQDNYEQYF.

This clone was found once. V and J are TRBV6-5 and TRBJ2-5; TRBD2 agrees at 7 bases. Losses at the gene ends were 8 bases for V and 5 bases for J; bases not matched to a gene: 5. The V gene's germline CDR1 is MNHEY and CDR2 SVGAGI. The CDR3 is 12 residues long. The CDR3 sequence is CASRGGRETQYF. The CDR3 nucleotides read TGTGCCAGCCGCGGGGGTCGGGAGACCCAGTACTTC.

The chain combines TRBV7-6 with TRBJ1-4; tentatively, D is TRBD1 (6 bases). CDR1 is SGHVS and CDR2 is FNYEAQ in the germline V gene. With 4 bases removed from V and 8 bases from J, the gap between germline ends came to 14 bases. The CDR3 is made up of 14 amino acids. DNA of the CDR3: TGTGCCAGCAGCTCAGGGGTGAAGGGCGAAAAACTGTTTTTT. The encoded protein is CASSSGVKGEKLFF. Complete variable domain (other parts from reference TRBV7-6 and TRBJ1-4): GAGVSQSPRYKVTKRGQDVALRCDPISGHVSLYWYRQALGQGPEFLTYFNYEAQQDKSGLPNDRFSAERPEGSISTLTIQRTEQRDSAMYRCASSSGVKGEKLFFGSGTQLSVL.

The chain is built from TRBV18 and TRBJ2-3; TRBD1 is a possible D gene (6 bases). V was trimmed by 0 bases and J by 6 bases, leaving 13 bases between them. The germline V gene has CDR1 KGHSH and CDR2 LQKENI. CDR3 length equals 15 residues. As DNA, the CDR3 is TGTGCCAGCTCACCACCTTTAGGGGGTCGGGATACGCAGTATTTT. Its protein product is CASSPPLGGRDTQYF. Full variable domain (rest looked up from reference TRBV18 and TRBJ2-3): NAGVMQNPRHLVRRRGQEARLRCSPMKGHSHVYWYRQLPEEGLKFMVYLQKENIIDESGMPKERFSAEFPKEGPSILRIQQVVRGDSAAYFCASSPPLGGRDTQYFGPGTRLTVL.

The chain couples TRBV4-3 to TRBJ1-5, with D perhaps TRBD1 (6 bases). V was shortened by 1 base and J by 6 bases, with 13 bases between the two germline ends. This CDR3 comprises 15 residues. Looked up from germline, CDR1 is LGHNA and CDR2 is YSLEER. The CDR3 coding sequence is TGCGCCAGCAGCCAAGTATTGGGGGGGCGTCAGCCCCAGCATTTT. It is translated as CASSQVLGGRQPQHF.

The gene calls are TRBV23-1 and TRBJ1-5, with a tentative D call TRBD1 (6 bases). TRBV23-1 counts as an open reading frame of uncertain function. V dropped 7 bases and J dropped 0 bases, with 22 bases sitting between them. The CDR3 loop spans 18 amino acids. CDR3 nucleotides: TGCGCCAGCATCCCGGACCTCAAAGCAGGGGATAGCAATCAGCCCCAGCATTTT. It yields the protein CASIPDLKAGDSNQPQHF.

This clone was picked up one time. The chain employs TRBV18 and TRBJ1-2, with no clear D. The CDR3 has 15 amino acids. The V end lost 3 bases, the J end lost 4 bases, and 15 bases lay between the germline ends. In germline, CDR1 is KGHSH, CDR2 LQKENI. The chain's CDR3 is CASSPQAGSLYGYTF. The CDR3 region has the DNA TGTGCCAGCTCACCGCAGGCCGGTTCCCTCTATGGCTACACCTTC.

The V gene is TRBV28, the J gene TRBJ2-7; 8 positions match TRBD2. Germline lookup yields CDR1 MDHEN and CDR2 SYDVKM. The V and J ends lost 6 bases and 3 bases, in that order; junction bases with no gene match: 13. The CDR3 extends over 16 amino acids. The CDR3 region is CASSPPGSGSLYEQYF. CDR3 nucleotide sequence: TGTGCCAGCAGCCCGCCGGGGAGCGGGAGTCTCTACGAGCAGTACTTC.

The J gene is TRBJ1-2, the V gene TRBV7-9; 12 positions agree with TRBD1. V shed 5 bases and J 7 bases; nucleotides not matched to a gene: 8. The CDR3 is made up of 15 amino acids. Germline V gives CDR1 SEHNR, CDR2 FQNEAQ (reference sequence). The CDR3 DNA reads TGTGCCAGCAGCACATCAGGGACAGGGGGCCTTGGCTACACCTTC. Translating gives CASSTSGTGGLGYTF.

This CDR3 is CASREWQSYEQYF. The CDR3 nucleotides are TGTGCCAGCAGGGAGTGGCAGTCCTACGAGCAGTACTTC. This chain joins TRBV27 and TRBJ2-7; D unresolved. The CDR3 is made up of 13 amino acids. The germline V gene encodes CDR1 MNHEY and CDR2 SMNVEV (reference sequence). Trimming removed 6 bases from V and 1 base from J, with 10 bases in between.

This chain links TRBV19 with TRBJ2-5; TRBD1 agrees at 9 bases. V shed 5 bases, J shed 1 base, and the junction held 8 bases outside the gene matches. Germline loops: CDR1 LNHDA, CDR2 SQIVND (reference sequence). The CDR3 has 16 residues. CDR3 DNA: TGTGCCAGTAGTGTAGGGACAGGGAAAAGCCAAGAGACCCAGTACTTC. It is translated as CASSVGTGKSQETQYF.